The 3 T cell receptor beta chains reported below all come from one sample, sequenced in a study of blood T cell repertoires in COVID-19. Measured with immunoSEQ multiplex PCR; TCRdb has only the in-frame clones, and not every one. The sample yields around 130,000 clones, around 90% seen once. Input material: peripheral blood. All receptors derive from a man aged 50 to 60 with active COVID-19.

J is TRBJ1-2 and V is TRBV7-9; TRBD1 might be the D (5 bases). Between the trimmed V and J ends, which lost 4 bases and 1 base, there was a span of 10 bases. The germline V gene has CDR1 SEHNR and CDR2 FQNEAQ (reference sequence). CDR3 length: 14 amino acids. The CDR3 coding sequence is TGTGCCAGCAGCTCGTCACAGGATAACTATGGCTACACCTTC. Its protein product is CASSSSQDNYGYTF.

This chain joins TRBV5-5 and TRBJ2-2; D is perhaps TRBD2 (5 bases). The CDR3 runs 16 residues. The germline CDR1 and CDR2 sequences are SGHKS and YYEKEE (reference sequence). Trimming took off 1 base at V and 3 bases at J, with 13 bases between the two ends. This chain's CDR3 is CASSLRAEVDTGELFF. The CDR3, as DNA: TGTGCCAGCAGCTTGAGAGCGGAGGTCGACACCGGGGAGCTGTTTTTT. The full variable domain, with the rest looked up from reference TRBV5-5 and TRBJ2-2, is DAGVTQSPTHLIKTRGQQVTLRCSPISGHKSVSWYQQVLGQGPQFIFQYYEKEERGRGNFPDRFSARQFPNYSSELNVNALLLGDSALYLCASSLRAEVDTGELFFGEGSRLTVL.

The chain employs TRBV7-9 and TRBJ2-3, with 7 bases lining up with TRBD2. CDR3 length: 12 residues. Losses at the gene ends were 8 bases for V and 6 bases for J; bases not matched to a gene: 5. Germline-derived CDR1 and CDR2 are SEHNR and FQNEAQ (reference sequence). The CDR3 loop is CASDSGSDTQYF. The CDR3 bases are TGTGCCAGCGATAGCGGGTCCGATACGCAGTATTTT.